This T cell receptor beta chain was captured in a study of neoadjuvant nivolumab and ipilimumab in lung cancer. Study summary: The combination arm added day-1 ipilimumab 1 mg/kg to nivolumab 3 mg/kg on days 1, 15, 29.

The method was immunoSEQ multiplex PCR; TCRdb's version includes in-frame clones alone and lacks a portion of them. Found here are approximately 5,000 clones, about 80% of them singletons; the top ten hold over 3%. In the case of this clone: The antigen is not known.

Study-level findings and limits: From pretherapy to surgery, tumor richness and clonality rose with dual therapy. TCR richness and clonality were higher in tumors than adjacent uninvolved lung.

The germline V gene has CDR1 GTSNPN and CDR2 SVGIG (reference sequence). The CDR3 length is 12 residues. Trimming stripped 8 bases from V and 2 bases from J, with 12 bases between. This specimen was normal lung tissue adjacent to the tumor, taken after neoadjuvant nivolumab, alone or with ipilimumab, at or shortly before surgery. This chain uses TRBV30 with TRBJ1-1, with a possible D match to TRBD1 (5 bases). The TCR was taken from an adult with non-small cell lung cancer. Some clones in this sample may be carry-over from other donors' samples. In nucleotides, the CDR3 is TGTGCCCGTACCGGGGGAAACACTGAAGCTTTCTTT. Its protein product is CARTGGNTEAFF.